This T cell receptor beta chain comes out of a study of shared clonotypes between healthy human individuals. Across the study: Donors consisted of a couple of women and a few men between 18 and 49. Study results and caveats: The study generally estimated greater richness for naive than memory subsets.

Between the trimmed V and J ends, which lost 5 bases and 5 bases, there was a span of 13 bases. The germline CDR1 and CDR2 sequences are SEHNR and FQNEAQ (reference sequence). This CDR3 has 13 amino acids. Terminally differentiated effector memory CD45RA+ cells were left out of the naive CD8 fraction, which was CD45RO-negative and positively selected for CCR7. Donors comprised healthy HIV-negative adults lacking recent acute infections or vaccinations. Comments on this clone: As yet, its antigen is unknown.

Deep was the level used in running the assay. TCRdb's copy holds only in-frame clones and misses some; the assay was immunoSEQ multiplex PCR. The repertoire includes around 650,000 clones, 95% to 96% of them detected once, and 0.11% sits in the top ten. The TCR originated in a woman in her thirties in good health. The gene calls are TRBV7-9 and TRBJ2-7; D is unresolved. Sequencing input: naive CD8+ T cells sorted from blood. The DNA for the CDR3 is TGTGCCAGCAGCCAGCCTCTAGTCGACGAGCAGTACTTC. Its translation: CASSQPLVDEQYF.